These T cell receptor beta chains were read from a single sample in a study of blood T cells in healthy people across ages. TCRdb re-called the 5' RACE reads through MiXCR, storing one row per CDR3 protein. In the table there are approximately 1.5 million distinct CDR3 sequences, less than 45% of which are singletons. Sequencing input: blood. These receptors all come from a young woman in good health. The CDR3 runs from the conserved cysteine through the conserved F or W. D genes are given only for firm matches. Expanded clones are given a class, and other clones once, few, many or no size at all.

D	size	V	J	CDR3	DNA
.	.	TRBV28	TRBJ2-4	CASSFSPLSKNIQYF	TGTGCCAGCAGTTTCAGCCCCCTGAGCAAAAACATTCAGTACTTC
.	.	TRBV5-1	TRBJ2-5	CASSFSSAAGGETQYF	TGCGCCAGCAGCTTTAGTTCGGCCGCAGGAGGAGAGACCCAGTACTTC
.	.	TRBV11-3	TRBJ2-1	CASSYRVRSNEQFF	TGTGCCAGCAGCTACAGGGTTAGGAGCAATGAGCAGTTCTTC
.	.	TRBV6-2/TRBV6-3	TRBJ1-2	CASSYSTQNYGYTF	TGTGCCAGCAGTTACTCGACACAGAACTATGGCTACACCTTC
.	once	TRBV9	TRBJ2-5	CASSGDSRETQYF	TGTGCCAGCAGCGGAGATAGTCGGGAGACCCAGTACTTC
.	few	TRBV29-1	TRBJ2-7	CSVGAGISYEQYF	TGCAGCGTTGGGGCAGGGATCTCCTACGAGCAGTACTTC
.	few	TRBV7-2	TRBJ2-1	CASSWRTNYNEQFF	TGTGCCAGCAGCTGGAGGACTAATTACAATGAGCAGTTCTTC
.	.	TRBV6-2/TRBV6-3	TRBJ2-7	CASKDGFEQYF	TGTGCCAGCAAGGATGGGTTCGAGCAGTACTTC
TRBD2	.	TRBV20-1	TRBJ2-3	CSARDFRTSGTDTQYF	TGCAGTGCTAGAGATTTTAGGACTAGCGGCACAGATACGCAGTATTTT
.	few	TRBV7-2	TRBJ2-7	CASLNEQYF	TGTGCCAGCCTAAACGAGCAGTACTTC
.	.	TRBV7-2	TRBJ2-1	CASSVTGTKQFF	TGTGCCAGCAGCGTTACGGGGACCAAGCAGTTCTTC
.	few	TRBV3-1	TRBJ1-2	CASSQDLGRKRNGYTF	TGTGCCAGCAGCCAAGATCTCGGACGGAAGCGGAATGGCTACACCTTC
.	.	TRBV12-3/TRBV12-4	TRBJ2-5	CASSVFRGATQYF	TGTGCCAGCAGTGTATTCAGGGGGGCGACCCAGTACTTC
.	.	TRBV14	TRBJ1-2	CASSLKTRDHGYTF	TGTGCCAGCAGCCTTAAGACCCGTGATCATGGCTACACCTTC
.	few	TRBV9	TRBJ1-1	CASSAERNGRRNEAFF	TGTGCCAGCAGCGCCGAGAGGAATGGCAGGCGGAATGAAGCTTTCTTT
TRBD2	.	TRBV20-1	TRBJ2-7	CSAIPMTSPRAQYF	TGCAGTGCCATACCAATGACTAGCCCCCGGGCCCAGTACTTC